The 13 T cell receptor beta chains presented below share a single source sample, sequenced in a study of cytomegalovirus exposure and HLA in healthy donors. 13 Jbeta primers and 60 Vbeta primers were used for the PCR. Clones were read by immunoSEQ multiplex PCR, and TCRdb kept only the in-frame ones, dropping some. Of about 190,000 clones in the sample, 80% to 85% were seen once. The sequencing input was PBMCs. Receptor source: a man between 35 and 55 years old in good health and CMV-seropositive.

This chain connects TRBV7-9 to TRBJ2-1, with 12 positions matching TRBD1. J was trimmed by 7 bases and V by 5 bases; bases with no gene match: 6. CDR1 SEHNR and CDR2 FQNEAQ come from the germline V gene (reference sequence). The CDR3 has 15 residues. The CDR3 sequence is CASSGGQGAQNEQFF. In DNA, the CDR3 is TGTGCCAGCAGCGGGGGACAGGGGGCGCAGAATGAGCAGTTCTTC.

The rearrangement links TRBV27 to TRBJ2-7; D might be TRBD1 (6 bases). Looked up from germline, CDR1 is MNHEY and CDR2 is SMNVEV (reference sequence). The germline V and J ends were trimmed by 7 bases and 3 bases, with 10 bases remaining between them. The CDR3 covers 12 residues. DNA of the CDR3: TGTGCCAGCACAGGGGTCGACTACGAGCAGTACTTC. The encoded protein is CASTGVDYEQYF.

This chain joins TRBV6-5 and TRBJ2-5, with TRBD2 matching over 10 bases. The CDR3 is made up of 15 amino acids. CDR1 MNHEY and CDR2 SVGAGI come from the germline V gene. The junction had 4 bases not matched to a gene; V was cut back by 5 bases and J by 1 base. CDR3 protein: CASSLSGGFQETQYF. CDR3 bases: TGTGCCAGCAGTCTTAGCGGGGGGTTCCAAGAGACCCAGTACTTC.

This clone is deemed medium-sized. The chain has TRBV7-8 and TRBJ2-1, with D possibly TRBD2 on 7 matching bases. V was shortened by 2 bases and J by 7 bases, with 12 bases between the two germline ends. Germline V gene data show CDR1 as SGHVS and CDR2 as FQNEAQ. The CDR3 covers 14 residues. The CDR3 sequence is CASSLRRGQNEQFF. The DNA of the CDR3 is TGTGCCAGCAGCTTACGGCGGGGGCAAAATGAGCAGTTCTTC.

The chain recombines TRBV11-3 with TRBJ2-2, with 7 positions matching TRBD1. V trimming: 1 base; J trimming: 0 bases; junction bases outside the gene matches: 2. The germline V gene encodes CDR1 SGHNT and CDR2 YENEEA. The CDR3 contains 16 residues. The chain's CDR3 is CASSLGQGSNTGELFF. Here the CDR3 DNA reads TGTGCCAGCAGCTTAGGACAGGGATCGAACACCGGGGAGCTGTTTTTT.

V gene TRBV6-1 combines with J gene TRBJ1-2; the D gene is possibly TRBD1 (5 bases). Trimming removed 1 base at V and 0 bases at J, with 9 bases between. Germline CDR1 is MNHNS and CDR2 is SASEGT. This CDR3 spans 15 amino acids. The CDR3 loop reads CASSEGRGPNYGYTF. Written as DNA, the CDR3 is TGTGCCAGCAGTGAAGGGAGGGGTCCTAACTATGGCTACACCTTC.

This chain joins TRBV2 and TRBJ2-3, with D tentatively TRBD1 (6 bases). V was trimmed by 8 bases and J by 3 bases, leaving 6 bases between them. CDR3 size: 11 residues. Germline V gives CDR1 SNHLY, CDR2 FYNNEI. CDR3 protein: CASGQTDTQYF. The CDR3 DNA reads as TGTGCCAGCGGACAGACAGATACGCAGTATTTT.

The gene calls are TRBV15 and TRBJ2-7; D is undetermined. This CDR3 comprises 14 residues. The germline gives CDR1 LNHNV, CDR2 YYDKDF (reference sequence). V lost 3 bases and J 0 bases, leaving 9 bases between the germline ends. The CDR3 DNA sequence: TGTGCCACCAGCAGGGGCGTGCCCTCCTACGAGCAGTACTTC. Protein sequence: CATSRGVPSYEQYF.

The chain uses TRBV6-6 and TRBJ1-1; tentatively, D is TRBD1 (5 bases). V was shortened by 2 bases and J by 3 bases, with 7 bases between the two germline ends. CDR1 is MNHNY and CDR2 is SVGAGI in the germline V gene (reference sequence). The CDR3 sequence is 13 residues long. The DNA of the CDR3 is TGTGCCAGCAGTTACGTAGGGGACACTGAAGCTTTCTTT. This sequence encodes CASSYVGDTEAFF.

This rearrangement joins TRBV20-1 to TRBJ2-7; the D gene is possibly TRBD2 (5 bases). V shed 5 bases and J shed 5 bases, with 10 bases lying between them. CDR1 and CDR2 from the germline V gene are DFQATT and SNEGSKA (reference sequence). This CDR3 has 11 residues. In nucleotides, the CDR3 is TGCAGTGCTGAGAGGGAACACGAGCAGTACTTC. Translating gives CSAEREHEQYF.

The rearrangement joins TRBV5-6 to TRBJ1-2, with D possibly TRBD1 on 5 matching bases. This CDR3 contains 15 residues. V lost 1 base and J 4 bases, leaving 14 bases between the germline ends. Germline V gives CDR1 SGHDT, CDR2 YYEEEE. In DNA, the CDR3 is TGTGCCAGCAGCTTGACAGGAGGAGGGCCCTATGGCTACACCTTC. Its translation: CASSLTGGGPYGYTF.

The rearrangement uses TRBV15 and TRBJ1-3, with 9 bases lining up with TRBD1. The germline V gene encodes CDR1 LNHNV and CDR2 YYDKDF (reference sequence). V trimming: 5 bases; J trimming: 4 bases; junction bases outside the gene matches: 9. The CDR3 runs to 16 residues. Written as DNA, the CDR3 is TGTGCCACCAGCTGGGGGACAGGGTCGGGAGGAAACACCATATATTTT. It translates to CATSWGTGSGGNTIYF.

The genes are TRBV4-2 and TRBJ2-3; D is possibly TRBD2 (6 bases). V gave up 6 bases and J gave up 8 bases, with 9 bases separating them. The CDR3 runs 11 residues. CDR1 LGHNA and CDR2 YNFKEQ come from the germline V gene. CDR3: CASRGEATQYF. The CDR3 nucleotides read TGTGCCAGCAGGGGGGAGGCTACGCAGTATTTT.